A selection of T cell receptor beta chains follows, all from one sample in a study of identical twins. From the 5' RACE reads, TCRdb called clonotypes with MiXCR, one entry per CDR3 protein. The repertoire has a few hundred thousand distinct CDR3 sequences, about 13% of them found once; the top ten carry 4% to 5%. The same sample was also used in a study of yellow fever vaccine responses in identical twins.

The sample comprised memory (CD45RO+) T cells sorted from blood. The source is a woman in her late teens or twenties in good health. Each CDR3 is given without its conserved first and last residue.

J	V	CDR3
TRBJ2-5	TRBV12-3/TRBV12-4	ASSLDRVLETQY
TRBJ2-7	TRBV29-1	SVLDPPGEY
TRBJ1-4	TRBV3-1	ASSPPGTRAEKLF
TRBJ2-3	TRBV27	ASSYRTNTDTQY
TRBJ2-5	TRBV20-1	SASDSGPPQETQY
TRBJ2-7	TRBV3-1	ASRQMTGEGSYEQY
TRBJ2-1	TRBV4-1	ASSQDVGPPRNEQF
TRBJ2-1	TRBV27	ASSRLAGAGEQF
TRBJ2-1	TRBV3-1	ASSQVGTASYNEQF
TRBJ2-6	TRBV7-9	ASSLASGTGANVLT
TRBJ2-4	TRBV18	ASSPNGPGKKENIQY
TRBJ2-7	TRBV20-1	SARGGYEQY
TRBJ2-7	TRBV11-2	ASSLFMAGSADTREQY
TRBJ2-2	TRBV7-6	ASSPLIGGVSGELF
TRBJ2-7	TRBV5-5	ASSITGASYEQY